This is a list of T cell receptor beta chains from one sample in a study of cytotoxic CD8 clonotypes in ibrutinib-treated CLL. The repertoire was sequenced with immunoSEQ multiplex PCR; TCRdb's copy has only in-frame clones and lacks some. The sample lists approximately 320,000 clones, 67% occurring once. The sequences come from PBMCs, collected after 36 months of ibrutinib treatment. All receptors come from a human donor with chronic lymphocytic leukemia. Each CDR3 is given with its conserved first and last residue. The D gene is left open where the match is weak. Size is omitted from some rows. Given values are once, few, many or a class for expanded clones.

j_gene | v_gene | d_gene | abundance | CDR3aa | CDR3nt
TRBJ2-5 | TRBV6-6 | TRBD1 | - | CASSYSGTGRETQYF | TGTGCCAGCAGTTACTCAGGGACAGGGCGGGAGACCCAGTACTTC
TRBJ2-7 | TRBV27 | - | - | CASSPNLYERYF | TGTGCCAGCAGTCCGAATTTATACGAGCGGTACTTC
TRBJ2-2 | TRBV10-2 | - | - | CASSERAGLTGELFF | TGCGCCAGCAGTGAGCGGGCAGGCCTTACCGGGGAGCTGTTTTTT
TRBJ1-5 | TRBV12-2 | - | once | CASRPRTLARNQPQHF | TGTGCAAGTCGCCCCAGGACTCTCGCTCGCAATCAGCCCCAGCATTTT
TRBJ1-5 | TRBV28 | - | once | CASSRNPRDTFLQPQHF | TGTGCCAGCAGCCGCAACCCCCGGGACACCTTCCTTCAGCCCCAGCATTTT
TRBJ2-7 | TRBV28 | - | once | CASSFEGIYEQYF | TGTGCCAGCAGTTTCGAGGGGATCTACGAGCAGTACTTC
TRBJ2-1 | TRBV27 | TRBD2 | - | CASSITSGRSNEQFF | TGTGCCAGCAGTATAACTAGCGGGAGAAGCAATGAGCAGTTCTTC
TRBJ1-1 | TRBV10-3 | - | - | CAITPTLRNTEAFF | TGTGCCATCACCCCGACGTTGCGGAACACTGAAGCTTTCTTT
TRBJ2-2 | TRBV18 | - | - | CASPLFAQGSHTGELFF | TGTGCCAGCCCCCTCTTCGCGCAGGGATCCCACACCGGGGAGCTGTTTTTT
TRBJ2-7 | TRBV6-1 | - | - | CASSEAGFSYEQYF | TGTGCCAGCAGTGAAGCGGGGTTTTCCTACGAGCAGTACTTC
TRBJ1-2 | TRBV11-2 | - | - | CASSLAYDYGYTF | TGTGCCAGCAGCCTAGCTTACGACTATGGCTACACCTTC